This T cell receptor beta chain was sequenced for a study of T cell repertoires in cytomegalovirus infection. Study-wide context: Used in the study were CMV epitopes, some recently identified and HLA-C-restricted, others well-studied and HLA-B-restricted. Through public TCR beta signatures, both CMV infection and matching HLA type were indicated. Study-wide findings and caveats: Of the TCR beta families, the public ones yielded a cumulative frequency that identified carriers of CMV plus the relevant HLA. Clonotype analysis showed dominance of the ex vivo response by HLA-C-restricted CMV-specific TCR beta clonotypes.

TCRdb independently ran MiXCR on the reads; one entry per CDR3 protein. The sample contains about 570,000 distinct CDR3 sequences, under 45% of which appear only once. The CDR3 consists of 13 residues. V was shortened by 0 bases and J by 6 bases, with 7 bases between the two germline ends. Germline V gene data show CDR1 as LGHNA and CDR2 as YSLEER. In regard to this clonotype: Its antigen remains unknown.

The rearrangement uses TRBV4-3 and TRBJ2-3; no reliable D call. This TCR was sampled from a human donor in good health (CMV status not recorded). Some clones in this sample may be carry-over from other donors' samples. The starting material was cultured PBMCs, obtained from culture after CMV antigen stimulation. CDR3 region: CASSQELGDTQYF. CDR3 nucleotides: TGCGCCAGCAGCCAAGAACTGGGGGATACGCAGTATTTT.